The 26 T cell receptor beta chains presented below share a single source sample, sequenced in a study of T cell responses to AZD1222 COVID-19 vaccine. Some clones are missing from TCRdb's copy, which holds only in-frame ones; the method was immunoSEQ multiplex PCR. The table includes around 84,000 clones, 80% to 90% detected once. Sequencing used peripheral blood, obtained on day 0 of AZD1222 vaccination. These receptors originate from an adult in good health.

The chain links TRBV28 to TRBJ1-2, with TRBD1 matching 9 bases. From germline, CDR1 is MDHEN and CDR2 SYDVKM. J was trimmed by 1 base and V by 6 bases; bases with no gene match: 3. This CDR3 is built from 14 residues. This CDR3 is CASRGDRVNYGYTF. CDR3 coding DNA: TGTGCCAGCAGGGGGGACAGGGTTAACTATGGCTACACCTTC.

The chain joins TRBV7-6 to TRBJ2-6; perhaps TRBD1 as D (6 bases). There are 15 residues in the CDR3. Germline CDR1 SGHVS, CDR2 FNYEAQ. Trimming took off 5 bases at V and 4 bases at J, with 12 bases between the two ends. In nucleotides, the CDR3 is TGTGCCAGCAGCCCGTGGGGGCCCGGGGCCAACGTCCTGACTTTC. This sequence encodes CASSPWGPGANVLTF.

This clone was counted between two and nine times. V and J are TRBV5-4 and TRBJ2-5, with 7 bases that match TRBD1. Losses at the gene ends were 5 bases for V and 1 base for J; bases not matched to a gene: 8. Per the germline V gene, CDR1 is SGHNT and CDR2 is YYREEE (reference sequence). The CDR3 has 15 residues. The CDR3 coding sequence is TGTGCCAGCAGTTTTGGCCGGGACAGCCAAGAGACCCAGTACTTC. Translated, it gives CASSFGRDSQETQYF.

This clone was counted a single time. The chain recombines TRBV2 with TRBJ1-3; 8 bases match TRBD1. The CDR3 covers 15 residues. The V and J ends lost 4 bases and 4 bases, in that order; junction bases with no gene match: 6. Looked up from germline, CDR1 is SNHLY and CDR2 is FYNNEI. The CDR3 bases are TGTGCCAGCAGTGTACAGGGGGACCGCGGAAACACCATATATTTT. Amino acids: CASSVQGDRGNTIYF.

In this sample, this clone turned up once. This chain joins TRBV3-1 (or the pseudogene TRBV3-2) and TRBJ1-4, with D possibly matching TRBD1 (5 bases). V was cut by 0 bases and J by 11 bases, with 10 bases left in between. This CDR3 contains 13 residues. CDR1 is LGHDT, CDR2 YNNKEL, per germline (reference sequence). CDR3 sequence: CASSQEGGHKLFF. The CDR3 nucleotides read TGTGCCAGCAGCCAAGAGGGGGGTCACAAACTGTTTTTT.

This clone has a count of ten or more. The chain carries TRBV5-4 and TRBJ2-7, with 7 bases fitting TRBD1. CDR1 and CDR2 from the germline V gene are SGHNT and YYREEE (reference sequence). The CDR3 extends over 15 amino acids. Germline trimming cut 0 bases from V and 4 bases from J; bases unmatched to any gene: 7. In nucleotides, the CDR3 is TGTGCCAGCAGCTTGGCGGCAGGGGGTGAGTACGAGCAGTACTTC. Its translation: CASSLAAGGEYEQYF.

The chain joins TRBV7-2 to TRBJ2-7, with no clear D. CDR3 length equals 13 residues. Trimming pared 1 base from V and 3 bases from J, leaving 7 bases between. CDR1 and CDR2 (germline): SGHTA, FQGNSA. In DNA, the CDR3 is TGTGCCAGCAGCTTAGGGCTGGGCTACGAGCAGTACTTC. As protein: CASSLGLGYEQYF.

This chain uses TRBV6-2 or TRBV6-3 with TRBJ1-5, with 8 bases identical to TRBD1. This CDR3 comprises 15 residues. Germline CDR1 MNHEY, CDR2 SVGEGT. V lost 3 bases and J lost 4; bases outside the gene matches: 5. The CDR3 DNA sequence: TGTGCCAGCAGTTATGAGGACAGGGTAAATCAGCCCCAGCATTTT. Amino acids: CASSYEDRVNQPQHF.

The rearrangement uses TRBV9 and TRBJ2-1; TRBD1 agrees at 9 bases. V lost 1 base and J lost 7; bases outside the gene matches: 6. The CDR3 consists of 15 residues. The germline V gene has CDR1 SGDLS and CDR2 YYNGEE. Here the CDR3 DNA reads TGTGCCAGCAGCGTACGGGACAGGGCGTCGAATGAGCAGTTCTTC. It encodes CASSVRDRASNEQFF.

The chain employs TRBV9 and TRBJ1-2; 10 bases match TRBD1. This CDR3 contains 15 residues. After removal of 2 bases from V and 4 bases from J, the junction contained 5 bases not matched to a gene. CDR1 and CDR2 (germline): SGDLS, YYNGEE. The CDR3 coding sequence is TGTGCCAGCAGCGTGGCCGGGACAGGGGTCTATGGCTACACCTTC. Its translation: CASSVAGTGVYGYTF.

The chain is built from TRBV13 and TRBJ2-1, with D tentatively TRBD1 or TRBD2 (5 bases each). Trimming pared 1 base from V and 6 bases from J, leaving 10 bases between. The CDR3 is 14 amino acids. The germline V gene encodes CDR1 PRHDT and CDR2 FYEKMQ (reference sequence). CDR3 in DNA: TGTGCCAGCAGCTTAGAAGGGACGATCAATGAGCAGTTCTTC. This sequence encodes CASSLEGTINEQFF.

The chain employs TRBV27 and TRBJ2-7, with D perhaps assigned TRBD1 or TRBD2 (5 bases each). CDR1 and CDR2 (germline): MNHEY, SMNVEV (reference sequence). Trimming stripped 6 bases from V and 2 bases from J, with 11 bases between. The CDR3 sequence is 13 residues long. As DNA, the CDR3 is TGTGCCAGCAGACGGGACGGTACCTACGAGCAGTACTTC. Translating it yields CASRRDGTYEQYF.

This clone was found once. The chain combines TRBV10-3 with TRBJ2-6; D gene unclear. This CDR3 is built from 14 residues. V was cut by 0 bases and J by 4 bases, with 4 bases left in between. Looked up from germline, CDR1 is ENHRY and CDR2 is SYGVKD. The CDR3 bases are TGTGCCATCAGTGAGTCTGGCGGGGCCAACGTCCTGACTTTC. It yields the protein CAISESGGANVLTF.

J is TRBJ2-7 and V is TRBV23-1; 8 positions match TRBD1. TRBV23-1 is known as an ORF, though its function is uncertain. CDR3 length equals 14 residues. The trim removed 6 bases at V and 3 bases at J, leaving 7 bases unmatched. The CDR3 DNA follows: TGCGCCAGCAGCCCCGGACAGGGCCACTACGAGCAGTACTTC. Translated, it gives CASSPGQGHYEQYF.

The genes are TRBV10-3 and TRBJ2-5, with 16 nucleotides matching TRBD2. The ends lost 3 bases at V and 2 bases at J; junction bases unmatched: 9. CDR1 is ENHRY, CDR2 SYGVKD, per germline. This CDR3 spans 19 amino acids. The CDR3 nucleotides are TGTGCCATCAGTGATGTCCCGGGACTAGCGGGAGGGCCTCAAGAGACCCAGTACTTC. It yields the protein CAISDVPGLAGGPQETQYF.

The chain employs TRBV5-1 and TRBJ2-5, with 10 bases matching TRBD2. Germline V CDR1 and CDR2: SGHRS, YFSETQ. The CDR3 has 16 amino acids. J gave up 5 bases and V 0 bases, and 7 bases lay outside the gene matches. CDR3 bases: TGCGCCAGCAGCTTGGGAGCTAGCGGGAGTGGGGAGACCCAGTACTTC. It yields the protein CASSLGASGSGETQYF.

V gene TRBV2 combines with J gene TRBJ2-4, with 9 bases matching TRBD2. Germline CDR1 is SNHLY and CDR2 is FYNNEI. The length of the CDR3 is 14 residues. Trimming removed 3 bases from V and 3 bases from J; junction bases left unmatched: 0. CDR3 nucleotide sequence: TGTGCCAGCAGTGAGCGGGAGGGCAAAAACATTCAGTACTTC. It yields the protein CASSEREGKNIQYF.

Remarks on this clone: Other DNA variants within this sample encode the same CDR3. This sequence joins TRBV5-1 and TRBJ1-1; D gene unclear. Per the germline V gene, CDR1 is SGHRS and CDR2 is YFSETQ. Trimming removed 0 bases at V and 0 bases at J, with 3 bases between. The CDR3 totals 13 residues. CDR3 DNA: TGCGCCAGCAGCTTGGGAGTGAACACTGAAGCTTTCTTT. It yields the protein CASSLGVNTEAFF.

The chain has TRBV2 and TRBJ2-7; TRBD1 agrees at 8 bases. The CDR3 spans 15 residues. With 3 bases clipped from V and 7 bases from J, the junction kept 11 bases outside the gene matches. Germline V gene lookup returns CDR1 SNHLY and CDR2 FYNNEI. CDR3 residues: CASSDPTGALGEQYF. For the CDR3, the DNA is TGTGCCAGCAGTGACCCGACAGGGGCCTTGGGGGAGCAGTACTTC.

This rearrangement joins TRBV29-1 to TRBJ1-1; possible D gene TRBD1, 5 bases. The CDR3 runs 11 residues. Germline V gives CDR1 SQVTM, CDR2 ANQGSEA. The CDR3 nucleotides are TGCGCAGTCAGGGACAACACTGAAGCTTTCTTT. Its protein is CAVRDNTEAFF.

This clone came up a few times. The chain is built from TRBV18 and TRBJ2-2; 7 bases agree with TRBD1. This CDR3 contains 14 residues. The V and J ends lost 6 bases and 3 bases, in that order; junction bases with no gene match: 4. The V gene's germline CDR1 is KGHSH and CDR2 LQKENI. In DNA form, the CDR3 reads TGTGCCAGCTCCCTTGGGACAGACACCGGGGAGCTGTTTTTT. Protein sequence: CASSLGTDTGELFF.

The genes are TRBV6-5 and TRBJ1-1; TRBD1 is a possible D gene (5 bases). The CDR3 contains 13 residues. From germline, CDR1 is MNHEY and CDR2 SVGAGI. V lost 6 bases and J 4 bases, leaving 12 bases between the germline ends. The CDR3 protein is CASRTAGGTEAFF. DNA for the CDR3: TGTGCCAGCAGAACAGCGGGGGGCACTGAAGCTTTCTTT.

The rearrangement joins TRBV7-7 to TRBJ2-1, with 8 positions matching TRBD2. CDR1 is SSHAT and CDR2 is FNYEAQ in the germline V gene (reference sequence). Trimming at V came to 6 bases and at J to 2 bases, leaving 6 bases not matched to a gene. CDR3 length equals 15 residues. The CDR3, as DNA: TGTGCCAGCAGTCCTACTAGCGGAGCCTACAATGAGCAGTTCTTC. Translating it yields CASSPTSGAYNEQFF.

V and J are TRBV28 and TRBJ1-4, with D possibly TRBD1 on 5 matching bases. Trimming left V 5 bases short and J 6 bases short, with 16 bases between. Germline loops: CDR1 MDHEN, CDR2 SYDVKM. The CDR3 sequence is 15 residues long. The CDR3 coding sequence is TGTGCCAGCAGTCCCGGGTCCTCGGGGGATGAAAAACTGTTTTTT. Translation gives CASSPGSSGDEKLFF.

In DNA, the CDR3 is TGTGCCAGCAGTACCGGACAGCTGGGGTACCAAGAGACCCAGTACTTC. It specifies CASSTGQLGYQETQYF. This chain uses TRBV5-6 with TRBJ2-5, with a possible D match to TRBD1 (6 bases). The CDR3 runs to 16 residues. Trimming shortened V by 5 bases and J by 0 bases, and 17 bases separated the two germline ends. Germline V gene data show CDR1 as SGHDT and CDR2 as YYEEEE.

V and J are TRBV7-2 and TRBJ1-2, with TRBD1 identical over 9 bases. Germline CDR1 is SGHTA and CDR2 is FQGNSA. The CDR3 runs to 14 residues. V shed 4 bases and J 8 bases; nucleotides not matched to a gene: 8. The CDR3 nucleotides read TGTGCCAGCAGCTCTAGGGGGACAGGGAACGGCTACACCTTC. This translates into CASSSRGTGNGYTF.